This T cell receptor (beta chain) was captured by sequencing in a study of T cells in localized non-small cell lung cancer. Some clones are missing from TCRdb's copy, which holds only in-frame ones; the method was immunoSEQ multiplex PCR. This table has over 30,000 clones, over 80% appearing once. Overall study findings and caveats: Appearing in adjacent lung were a median roughly 60 of the top 100 tumor clones. The study found T cell clonality highest in uninvolved adjacent lung, above tumor.

The CDR3 length is 14 residues. J was trimmed by 5 bases and V by 4 bases; bases with no gene match: 2. The germline V gene encodes CDR1 SGHRS and CDR2 YFSETQ. In the case of this clone: Its specificity is not known.

V gene TRBV5-1 combines with J gene TRBJ1-4, with 10 bases aligning to TRBD1. This receptor was identified in a woman aged 35 to 75 with stage I lung adenocarcinoma. The material was peripheral blood, obtained before any cancer treatment. The CDR3 nucleotides are TGCGCCAGCAGCGGACAGGGGGTCAATGAAAAACTGTTTTTT. Encoded protein: CASSGQGVNEKLFF.